This TCR beta chain was sequenced for a study of Ad26.COV2.S vaccination and SARS-CoV-2 variants. Study-wide background: By the intramuscular route, Ad26.COV2.S was given once, or twice 56 days apart. Study-level points and caveats: Spike-specific responses of CD8+ and CD4+ T cells were reported to display substantial breadth after vaccination. Vaccine and placebo groups showed comparable non-spike TCR breadth.

Profiling relied on immunoSEQ multiplex PCR, and the TCRdb table lists in-frame clones only, not all of them. The data contain about 320,000 clones, 85% of them singletons. Germline CDR1 reads SGHNT; CDR2 reads YYREEE (reference sequence). This CDR3 comprises 17 residues. The V segment lost 3 bases and the J segment 4 bases; nucleotides outside the gene matches: 12. This clone was seen ten or more times. Its cognate antigen is unknown. Treatment of the sample: about 20 received Ad26.COV2.S at low or high dose, single or two shots; roughly five received placebo; per-sample allocation not given. The investigators took samples on day 63 after the first vaccine or placebo injection. An adult of 18-55 years in Boston served as donor.

The sequencing here drew on peripheral blood, taken in a trial of Ad26.COV2.S vaccine versus placebo. J is TRBJ1-4 and V is TRBV5-4, with 7 bases that match TRBD1. The sequence was obtained from a person aged 18 to 65 who received the Ad26.COV2.S COVID-19 vaccine or a placebo. The CDR3 region is CASSSYRGAQSNEKLFF. The DNA for the CDR3 is TGTGCCAGCAGCTCGTACAGGGGCGCGCAAAGTAATGAAAAACTGTTTTTT.